Following are 21 T cell receptor beta chains from one sample sequenced in a study of blood T cell repertoires in COVID-19. Measured with immunoSEQ multiplex PCR; TCRdb has only the in-frame clones, and not every one. The sample includes about 250,000 clones, roughly 84% of them seen just once. Source material: peripheral blood. The receptors originated from a middle-aged man with acute or convalescent COVID-19.

The rearrangement links TRBV14 to TRBJ1-1; D is ambiguous. Trimming took off 0 bases at V and 9 bases at J, with 11 bases between the two ends. Per germline, CDR1 SGHDN and CDR2 FVKESK. The CDR3 spans 13 residues. CDR3 in amino acids: CASSQDKGAKAFF. CDR3 DNA sequence: TGTGCCAGCAGCCAAGACAAGGGAGCCAAAGCTTTCTTT.

The chain recombines TRBV6-5 with TRBJ2-7, with 9 bases aligning to TRBD1. This CDR3 has 15 residues. Germline V gene data show CDR1 as MNHEY and CDR2 as SVGAGI. Germline trimming cut 5 bases from V and 3 bases from J; bases unmatched to any gene: 8. The CDR3 bases are TGTGCCAGCAGTAGCAAAGGGACAGGGAACTACGAGCAGTACTTC. Its translation: CASSSKGTGNYEQYF.

The J gene is TRBJ2-5, the V gene TRBV7-2; D might be TRBD1 (5 bases). V was shortened by 0 bases and J by 5 bases, with 13 bases between the two germline ends. This CDR3 spans 15 amino acids. In germline, CDR1 is SGHTA, CDR2 FQGNSA. The CDR3 DNA sequence: TGTGCCAGCAGCTTAGCTGGGCAGGGTCTCGAGACCCAGTACTTC. Translation: CASSLAGQGLETQYF.

This rearrangement joins TRBV5-4 to TRBJ2-1, with a tentative D call TRBD2 (5 bases). V was shortened by 0 bases and J by 3 bases, with 16 bases between the two germline ends. Germline V CDR1 and CDR2: SGHNT, YYREEE (reference sequence). The CDR3 sequence is 17 residues long. The CDR3: CASSLGGGAEIYNEQFF. CDR3 DNA: TGTGCCAGCAGCTTGGGTGGTGGAGCGGAGATCTACAATGAGCAGTTCTTC.

The chain recombines TRBV3-1 (or the pseudogene TRBV3-2) with TRBJ2-3; D might be TRBD1 (6 bases). The germline CDR1 and CDR2 sequences are LGHDT and YNNKEL (reference sequence). The CDR3 sequence is 17 residues long. Trimming removed 0 bases at V and 4 bases at J, with 17 bases between. The CDR3 coding sequence is TGTGCCAGCAGCCAAGACTTAGGGGGAGCGATGGCAGATACGCAGTATTTT. This encodes CASSQDLGGAMADTQYF.

The chain couples TRBV6-5 to TRBJ1-2; 8 bases fit TRBD1. Trimming took 5 bases from V and 8 from J; bases not matched to a gene: 10. The CDR3 runs to 14 residues. Germline assignment: CDR1 MNHEY and CDR2 SVGAGI. The CDR3 DNA reads as TGTGCCAGCAGTCCCGGACAGGGTGTTGTGGGCTACACCTTC. It codes for CASSPGQGVVGYTF.

This chain uses TRBV21-1 with TRBJ2-2; TRBD1 is taken as the D call from the table, unchecked against the DNA. TRBV21-1 is reported as a pseudogene. The CDR3 consists of 16 residues. This CDR3 is CASRVRGTGYSGELFF. In DNA form, the CDR3 reads TGTGCCAGCAGGGTTAGGGGGACAGGGTACTCCGGGGAGCTGTTTTTT.

This chain uses TRBV5-1 with TRBJ1-1; unclear D gene. Germline loops: CDR1 SGHRS, CDR2 YFSETQ. Trimming removed 1 base at V and 0 bases at J, with 10 bases between. The CDR3 extends over 15 amino acids. The chain's CDR3 is CASSLRSAVNTEAFF. The CDR3 DNA follows: TGCGCCAGCAGCTTGCGGTCCGCCGTGAACACTGAAGCTTTCTTT.

The chain has TRBV4-2 and TRBJ2-2; D is perhaps TRBD2 (5 bases). The CDR3 covers 17 residues. Trimming shortened V by 1 base and J by 4 bases, and 16 bases separated the two germline ends. The V gene's germline CDR1 is LGHNA and CDR2 YNFKEQ. For the CDR3, the DNA is TGTGCCAGCAGCCAAGCCCCCTTGCGGAGCGGCACCGGGGAGCTGTTTTTT. Amino acids: CASSQAPLRSGTGELFF.

The chain has TRBV29-1 and TRBJ2-2, with D maybe TRBD1 (5 bases). The V end lost 4 bases, the J end lost 0 bases, and 9 bases lay between the germline ends. The CDR3 is made up of 14 amino acids. Germline V gene data show CDR1 as SQVTM and CDR2 as ANQGSEA. In DNA, the CDR3 is TGCAGCGTTGTGGGGCAGGCGAACACCGGGGAGCTGTTTTTT. Protein: CSVVGQANTGELFF.

The V and J genes are TRBV6-5 and TRBJ1-3; 7 bases are a match to TRBD1. The CDR3 sequence is 15 residues long. The germline V gene has CDR1 MNHEY and CDR2 SVGAGI. V shed 2 bases and J 6 bases; nucleotides not matched to a gene: 7. The CDR3 region has the DNA TGTGCCAGCAGTTACCCCGACAGGGCGGCAAACACCATATATTTT. This sequence encodes CASSYPDRAANTIYF.

The rearrangement uses TRBV10-3 and TRBJ1-2, with 9 bases matching TRBD1. The ends lost 9 bases at V and 4 bases at J; junction bases unmatched: 9. CDR3 length: 14 amino acids. Germline-derived CDR1 and CDR2 are ENHRY and SYGVKD. CDR3 nucleotide sequence: TGTGCCATTAACTCAGGGACAGGGTCCTATGGCTACACCTTC. The encoded protein is CAINSGTGSYGYTF.

This clone was found a few times. The chain combines TRBV27 with TRBJ2-2, with D tentatively TRBD1 (6 bases). V was clipped by 5 bases and J by 3 bases, with 7 bases between them. Germline values: CDR1 MNHEY, CDR2 SMNVEV (reference sequence). The length of the CDR3 is 13 residues. CDR3 coding DNA: TGTGCCAGCAGTGGGACATACACCGGGGAGCTGTTTTTT. It specifies CASSGTYTGELFF.

The chain uses TRBV14 and TRBJ2-5; D is undetermined. This CDR3 region has 14 residues. CDR1 and CDR2 (germline): SGHDN, FVKESK. V dropped 4 bases and J dropped 0 bases, with 9 bases sitting between them. The CDR3 protein is CASSLTEYQETQYF. The CDR3 coding sequence is TGTGCCAGCAGCCTTACAGAGTACCAAGAGACCCAGTACTTC. Based on the CDR3 plus reference TRBV14 and TRBJ2-5, the full variable domain is EAGVTQFPSHSVIEKGQTVTLRCDPISGHDNLYWYRRVMGKEIKFLLHFVKESKQDESGMPNNRFLAERTGGTYSTLKVQPAELEDSGVYFCASSLTEYQETQYFGPGTRLLVL.

The rearrangement joins TRBV6-5 to TRBJ1-2; perhaps TRBD1 as D (6 bases). This CDR3 region has 11 residues. V was shortened by 8 bases and J by 6 bases, with 10 bases between the two germline ends. The germline CDR1 and CDR2 sequences are MNHEY and SVGAGI. CDR3 protein: CASGDMNGYTF. CDR3 nucleotides: TGTGCCAGCGGGGACATGAATGGCTACACCTTC.

The J gene is TRBJ1-1, the V gene TRBV12-3 or TRBV12-4; D uncertain. The CDR3 has 13 amino acids. Trimming left V 5 bases short and J 3 bases short, with 10 bases between. DNA of the CDR3: TGTGCCAGCAGTCGTTATACATACACTGAAGCTTTCTTT. This codes for CASSRYTYTEAFF.

This rearrangement joins TRBV12-3 or TRBV12-4 to TRBJ1-5; D not certain. Trimming pared 5 bases from V and 11 bases from J, leaving 13 bases between. This CDR3 is 12 amino acids long. CDR3 nucleotide sequence: TGTGCCAGCAGTCCACAATTGAGGGCCCAGCATTTT. It translates to CASSPQLRAQHF.

The chain combines TRBV7-9 with TRBJ2-7; 10 positions match TRBD1. CDR3 length: 17 residues. Trimming at V came to 4 bases and at J to 2 bases, leaving 11 bases not matched to a gene. Germline loops: CDR1 SEHNR, CDR2 FQNEAQ (reference sequence). CDR3 in DNA: TGTGCCAGCAGCTCAAGATTGGGGACAGGGGACCCCTACGAGCAGTACTTC. This translates into CASSSRLGTGDPYEQYF.

J is TRBJ1-2 and V is TRBV27; D is possibly TRBD1 (6 bases). The ends were cut back, 4 bases at V and 0 bases at J, with 9 bases in the middle. Germline assignment: CDR1 MNHEY and CDR2 SMNVEV (reference sequence). CDR3 length equals 14 residues. DNA for the CDR3: TGTGCCAGCAGTTCTAACAGGGCTAACTATGGCTACACCTTC. Translation gives CASSSNRANYGYTF.

This clone was detected a few times. This sequence joins TRBV11-1 and TRBJ2-7, with TRBD2 matching 8 bases. V was pared by 4 bases and J by 3 bases, with 8 bases of the junction left unmatched. CDR3 size: 15 residues. Per the germline V gene, CDR1 is SGHAT and CDR2 is FQDESV (reference sequence). Here the CDR3 reads CASSSKKRENYEQYF. The CDR3 DNA follows: TGTGCCAGCAGCTCTAAGAAGCGGGAGAACTACGAGCAGTACTTC.

To note about this clone: The same CDR3 arises from other DNA sequences in this sample as well. The chain joins TRBV6-1 to TRBJ2-2; TRBD2 agrees at 13 bases. CDR1 MNHNS and CDR2 SASEGT come from the germline V gene. This CDR3 region has 19 residues. Trimming removed 0 bases from V and 6 bases from J; junction bases left unmatched: 10. For the CDR3, the DNA is TGTGCCAGCAGTGAAGCGCTGAAAGGACTAGCGGGGGAGGCCGGGGAGCTGTTTTTT. Its protein is CASSEALKGLAGEAGELFF.